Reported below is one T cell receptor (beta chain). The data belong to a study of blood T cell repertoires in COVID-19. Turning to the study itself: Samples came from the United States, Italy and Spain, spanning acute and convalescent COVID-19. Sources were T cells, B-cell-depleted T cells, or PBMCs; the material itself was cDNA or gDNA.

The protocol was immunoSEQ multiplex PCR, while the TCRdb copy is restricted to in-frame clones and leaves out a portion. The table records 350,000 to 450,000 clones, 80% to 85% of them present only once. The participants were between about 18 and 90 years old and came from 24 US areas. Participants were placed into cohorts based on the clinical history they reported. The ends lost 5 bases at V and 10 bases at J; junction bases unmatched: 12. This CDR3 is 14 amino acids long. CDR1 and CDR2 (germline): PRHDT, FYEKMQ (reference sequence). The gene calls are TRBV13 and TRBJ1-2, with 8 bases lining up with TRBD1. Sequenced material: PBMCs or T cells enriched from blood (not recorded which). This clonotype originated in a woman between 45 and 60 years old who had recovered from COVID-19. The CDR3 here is CASSLNLDREDYTF. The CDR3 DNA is TGTGCCAGCAGCCTAAATCTGGACAGGGAGGACTACACCTTC.